Listed here are 20 T cell receptor beta chains from one sample, sequenced in a study of a mutant IDH1 vaccine in newly diagnosed glioma (dated by TCRdb to the early 2020s). The receptor library was made with the immunoSEQ multiplex PCR assay. TCRdb mirrors the immuneACCESS table, restricted to in-frame sequences. Some clones are absent from its copies; in checked studies, under half trace to an unresolved V gene, and the reason for the others is unknown. Recorded for this sample are just under 95,000 clones; about 82% of them occurred a single time. The ten largest clones take up roughly 6.9% of the sample. Per the publication, the time point label means: baseline, week 1 (first vaccination visit). Sample treatment or condition, as interpreted from the label and publication: pre-vaccination baseline after standard-of-care therapy. Source: PBMCs, taken from a glioma patient treated with radiotherapy, temozolomide or both. All receptors derive from a man aged 40-50 years with glioma.

The V gene is TRBV7-6, the J gene TRBJ1-1, with D unclear. The V and J ends lost 1 base and 1 base respectively, with 4 bases between them. The CDR3 has 13 amino acids. Looked up from germline, CDR1 is SGHVS and CDR2 is FNYEAQ. CDR3 coding DNA: TGTGCCAGCAGCTTAGGAGCGAACACTGAAGCTTTCTTT. Protein: CASSLGANTEAFF.

V usage is TRBV27 and J usage is TRBJ1-4, with D possibly matching TRBD1 (6 bases). V was trimmed by 6 bases and J by 8 bases, leaving 16 bases between them. There are 14 residues in the CDR3. Germline lookup yields CDR1 MNHEY and CDR2 SMNVEV (reference sequence). The CDR3 sequence: CASSRQGGLEKLFF. CDR3 in DNA: TGTGCCAGCAGCCGGCAAGGGGGGTTGGAAAAACTGTTTTTT.

The chain carries TRBV19 and TRBJ1-1, with a weak D call TRBD1 (5 bases). The V and J ends lost 4 bases and 3 bases respectively, with 12 bases between them. CDR1 and CDR2 (germline): LNHDA, SQIVND (reference sequence). The length of the CDR3 is 14 residues. CDR3 region: CASSTGLRDTEAFF. The CDR3 nucleotides read TGTGCCAGTAGTACAGGCCTCAGGGACACTGAAGCTTTCTTT.

The chain links TRBV15 to TRBJ1-2; D unresolved. V gave up 2 bases and J gave up 4 bases, with 8 bases separating them. Germline-derived CDR1 and CDR2 are LNHNV and YYDKDF (reference sequence). The CDR3 is 13 amino acids. CDR3 DNA sequence: TGTGCCACCAGCAGACGGACGTTCTATGGCTACACCTTC. Translation gives CATSRRTFYGYTF.

The chain joins TRBV19 to TRBJ2-1; D is perhaps TRBD1 or TRBD2 (5 bases each). With 5 bases removed from V and 7 bases from J, the gap between germline ends came to 24 bases. The length of the CDR3 is 17 residues. Looked up from germline, CDR1 is LNHDA and CDR2 is SQIVND (reference sequence). The CDR3 here is CASSSPGTPEMGNEQFF. CDR3 coding DNA: TGTGCCAGTAGTTCTCCCGGGACCCCCGAAATGGGGAATGAGCAGTTCTTC.

This clone has just one count. The V gene is TRBV2, the J gene TRBJ1-5, with TRBD1 as a possible D gene (6 bases). This CDR3 has 16 residues. Deletions cut 4 bases from V and 0 bases from J, with 13 bases between. Germline V lookup: CDR1 SNHLY, CDR2 FYNNEI. In nucleotides, the CDR3 is TGTGCCAGCAGTGGGACAGACCCATATAGCAATCAGCCCCAGCATTTT. This encodes CASSGTDPYSNQPQHF. The full variable domain, completed using reference TRBV2 and TRBJ1-5, is EPEVTQTPSHQVTQMGQEVILRCVPISNHLYFYWYRQILGQKVEFLVSFYNNEISEKSEIFDDQFSVERPDGSNFTLKIRSTKLEDSAMYFCASSGTDPYSNQPQHFGDGTRLSIL.

This rearrangement joins TRBV6-4 to TRBJ2-3, with TRBD2 matching 8 bases. Per the germline V gene, CDR1 is MRHNA and CDR2 is SNTAGT. CDR3 size: 16 residues. Trimming removed 0 bases from V and 0 bases from J; junction bases left unmatched: 2. The CDR3 loop is CASSDSASGSTDTQYF. CDR3 DNA sequence: TGTGCCAGCAGTGACTCCGCTAGCGGGAGCACAGATACGCAGTATTTT.

V and J are TRBV14 and TRBJ1-6; 11 bases fit TRBD1. Losses at the gene ends were 4 bases for V and 7 bases for J; bases not matched to a gene: 3. CDR1 and CDR2 (germline): SGHDN, FVKESK. This CDR3 has 15 residues. The CDR3 reads CASSRTGGGNSPLHF. The CDR3 region has the DNA TGTGCCAGCAGCCGGACAGGGGGCGGGAATTCACCCCTCCACTTT.

This clone was observed once. The CDR3 DNA reads as TGTGCCAGCAGCTTATCTGGGGGGTCCTACGAGCAGTACTTC. Translating it yields CASSLSGGSYEQYF. The genes are TRBV13 and TRBJ2-7; TRBD2 is a possible D gene (6 bases). The germline gives CDR1 PRHDT, CDR2 FYEKMQ (reference sequence). The CDR3 is 14 residues long. Trimming removed 2 bases from V and 1 base from J, with 9 bases in between.

The rearrangement links TRBV6-6 to TRBJ2-1; 11 nucleotides align to TRBD2. The germline V gene encodes CDR1 MNHNY and CDR2 SVGAGI (reference sequence). The CDR3 contains 15 residues. Trimming cost V 6 bases and J 4 bases; bases outside gene matches: 5. The CDR3, as DNA: TGTGCCAGCAGAAAGACTAGCGGGGAATACAATGAGCAGTTCTTC. This translates into CASRKTSGEYNEQFF.

This chain uses TRBV4-3 with TRBJ2-6; D is ambiguous. V was trimmed by 0 bases and J by 0 bases, leaving 6 bases between them. Germline values: CDR1 LGHNA, CDR2 YSLEER. This CDR3 region has 16 residues. CDR3 sequence reads: CASSQEWGSGANVLTF. The CDR3 DNA follows: TGCGCCAGCAGCCAAGAATGGGGCTCTGGGGCCAACGTCCTGACTTTC.

V usage is TRBV9 and J usage is TRBJ1-3, with a tentative D call TRBD1 (5 bases). This CDR3 has 15 residues. CDR1 and CDR2 from the germline V gene are SGDLS and YYNGEE. V was shortened by 4 bases and J by 0 bases, with 11 bases between the two germline ends. The CDR3 loop reads CASSSQGNSGNTIYF. The CDR3 DNA sequence: TGTGCCAGCAGCTCTCAGGGCAACTCTGGAAACACCATATATTTT.

This rearrangement joins TRBV28 to TRBJ2-7; D is unclear. CDR3 length equals 14 residues. V shed 3 bases and J shed 6 bases, with 15 bases lying between them. Germline V gene data show CDR1 as MDHEN and CDR2 as SYDVKM. CDR3 loop: CASSLGLEVGEQYF. DNA of the CDR3: TGTGCCAGCAGTTTGGGATTGGAAGTGGGCGAGCAGTACTTC.

V gene TRBV4-1 combines with J gene TRBJ1-4; 7 bases line up with TRBD1. Per the germline V gene, CDR1 is MGHRA and CDR2 is YSYEKL. Germline trimming cut 5 bases from V and 4 bases from J; bases unmatched to any gene: 7. The CDR3 is made up of 15 amino acids. The CDR3, as DNA: TGCGCCAGCAGCTATGGGACAGCGTTTAATGAAAAACTGTTTTTT. This codes for CASSYGTAFNEKLFF.

The chain is built from TRBV28 and TRBJ1-4, with 9 bases aligning to TRBD1. Germline assignment: CDR1 MDHEN and CDR2 SYDVKM. The ends lost 11 bases at V and 6 bases at J; junction bases unmatched: 10. CDR3 size: 14 residues. DNA for the CDR3: TGTGCCGTGTCACCCCGGGACAGGGATGAAAAACTGTTTTTT. Protein sequence: CAVSPRDRDEKLFF.

This rearrangement joins TRBV4-3 to TRBJ2-1, with D tentatively TRBD2 (6 bases). CDR1 LGHNA and CDR2 YSLEER come from the germline V gene. This CDR3 comprises 14 residues. The germline V and J ends were trimmed by 4 bases and 7 bases, with 14 bases remaining between them. The DNA for the CDR3 is TGCGCCAGCAGCCCCGTACCCCGGGGGAATGAGCAGTTCTTC. Protein sequence: CASSPVPRGNEQFF.

J is TRBJ2-3 and V is TRBV5-4; 15 nucleotides align to TRBD2. With V trimmed by 1 base and J by 5 bases, 11 bases remained unmatched. This CDR3 region has 19 residues. Germline V gene lookup returns CDR1 SGHNT and CDR2 YYREEE (reference sequence). CDR3 loop: CASSLPGLAGGVGRDTQYF. The CDR3 coding sequence is TGTGCCAGCAGCTTGCCCGGACTAGCGGGGGGGGTCGGTCGAGATACGCAGTATTTT.

The rearrangement uses TRBV15 and TRBJ2-5; D is ambiguous. The CDR3 has 13 amino acids. Trimming stripped 3 bases from V and 2 bases from J, with 7 bases between. CDR1 is LNHNV, CDR2 YYDKDF, per germline (reference sequence). As DNA, the CDR3 is TGTGCCACCAGCAGGAGGATACAAGAGACCCAGTACTTC. Protein product: CATSRRIQETQYF.

The rearrangement joins TRBV6-6 to TRBJ2-3, with D perhaps TRBD1 or TRBD2 (5 bases each). V was pared by 4 bases and J by 6 bases, with 17 bases between. Germline CDR1 reads MNHNY; CDR2 reads SVGAGI (reference sequence). The CDR3 extends over 15 amino acids. This CDR3 is CASSLRHSEGDTQYF. CDR3 sequence (DNA): TGTGCCAGCAGTTTAAGGCACTCCGAGGGGGATACGCAGTATTTT.

The J gene is TRBJ2-6, the V gene TRBV7-9, with unresolved D. Germline V CDR1 and CDR2: SEHNR, FQNEAQ (reference sequence). Trimming left V 7 bases short and J 2 bases short, with 6 bases between. The CDR3 totals 13 residues. CDR3 coding DNA: TGTGCCAGCATCCAAGCTGGGGCCAACGTCCTGACTTTC. It specifies CASIQAGANVLTF.